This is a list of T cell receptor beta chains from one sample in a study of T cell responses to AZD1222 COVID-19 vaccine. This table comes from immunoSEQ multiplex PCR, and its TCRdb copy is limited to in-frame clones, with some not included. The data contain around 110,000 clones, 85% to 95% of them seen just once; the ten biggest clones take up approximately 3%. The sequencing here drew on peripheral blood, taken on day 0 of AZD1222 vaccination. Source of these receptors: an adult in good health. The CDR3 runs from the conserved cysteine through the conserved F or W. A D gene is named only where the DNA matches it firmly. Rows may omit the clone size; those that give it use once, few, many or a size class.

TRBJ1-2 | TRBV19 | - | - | TGTGCCAGTAGTATAGATACTAACTATGGCTACACCTTC | CASSIDTNYGYTF
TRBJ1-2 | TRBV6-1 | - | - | TGTGCCAGCAGTGAACTCCCGCACGGGGGATATGGCTACACCTTC | CASSELPHGGYGYTF
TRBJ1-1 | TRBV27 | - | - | TGTGCCAGCAGTTCGAATCGGGCCCTCTTTCGAGGAGACGAAGCTTTCTTT | CASSSNRALFRGDEAFF
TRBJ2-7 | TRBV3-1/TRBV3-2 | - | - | TGTGCCAGCAGCCATGGCGTCAGACCGGCGACCTACGAGCAGTACTTC | CASSHGVRPATYEQYF
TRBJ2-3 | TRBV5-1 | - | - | TGCGCCAGCAGCCTCCCTCTCTCAGATACGCAGTATTTT | CASSLPLSDTQYF
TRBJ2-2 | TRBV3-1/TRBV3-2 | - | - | TGTGCCAGCAGCCAAGATCCTGCTAGCGCCCCCGGTCGCACCGGGGAGCTGTTTTTT | CASSQDPASAPGRTGELFF
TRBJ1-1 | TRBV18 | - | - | TGTGCCAGCTCACCACTAACGGGAAGGGACACTGAAGCTTTCTTT | CASSPLTGRDTEAFF
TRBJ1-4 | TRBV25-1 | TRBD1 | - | TGTGCCAGCAGTGACCCCAGACAGGGGGCTAATGAAAAACTGTTTTTT | CASSDPRQGANEKLFF
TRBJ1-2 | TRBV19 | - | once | TGTGCCAGCCGGGACGTCCCGTATGGCTACACCTTC | CASRDVPYGYTF
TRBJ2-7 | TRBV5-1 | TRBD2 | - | TGCGCCAGCTGGGGAGGGGTGAGAGACGAGCAGTACTTC | CASWGGVRDEQYF
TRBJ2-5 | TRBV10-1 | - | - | TGCGCCAGCAGTGAGATAAAGGGTAGGTCCAGACTGACAGTACAAGAGACCCAGTACTTC | CASSEIKGRSRLTVQETQYF
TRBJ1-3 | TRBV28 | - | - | TGTGCCAGCAGTTTCACAGGCTCTGGAAACACCATATATTTT | CASSFTGSGNTIYF
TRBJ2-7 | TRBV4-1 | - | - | TGCGCCAGCAGCCAAGCTGTCTTGGCGGACTACGAGCAGTACTTC | CASSQAVLADYEQYF
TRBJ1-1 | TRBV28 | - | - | TGTGCCAGCAGCCGCTGGGAAGCTTTCTTT | CASSRWEAFF
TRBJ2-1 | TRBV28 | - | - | TGTGCCAGCAGTTTTATGTCTCGTCGATACAATGAGCAGTTCTTC | CASSFMSRRYNEQFF
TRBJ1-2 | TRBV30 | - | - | TGTGCCTGCACCGCTCGGATCTATGGCTACACCTTC | CACTARIYGYTF
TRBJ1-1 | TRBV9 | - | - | TGTGCCAGCAGCGGGTACAGGAACACTGAAGCTTTCTTT | CASSGYRNTEAFF
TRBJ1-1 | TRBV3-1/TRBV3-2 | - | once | TGTGCCAGCAGCCAAGGCAACCTCCACATGAACACTGAAGCTTTCTTT | CASSQGNLHMNTEAFF
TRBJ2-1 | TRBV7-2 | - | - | TGTGCCAGCAGCGACCGATATGAGCAGTTCTTC | CASSDRYEQFF
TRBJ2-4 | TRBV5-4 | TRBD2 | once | TGTGCCAGCAGCTTAGAGCGGGAGGCCTTAAACATTCAGTACTTC | CASSLEREALNIQYF
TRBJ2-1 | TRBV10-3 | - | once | TGTGCCATCAGTGAGTCGGTAGCAGTTATCAATGAGCAGTTCTTC | CAISESVAVINEQFF
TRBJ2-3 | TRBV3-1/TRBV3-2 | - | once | TGTGCCAGCAGCCAAGGTTCTGGGGGGCCGAGCACAGATACGCAGTATTTT | CASSQGSGGPSTDTQYF
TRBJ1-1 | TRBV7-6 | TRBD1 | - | TGTGCCAGCAGCTTAGCGGGACAGGGGTCGGCTGAAGCTTTCTTT | CASSLAGQGSAEAFF
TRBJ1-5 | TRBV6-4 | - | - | TGTGCCAGCAGTGACAGGGCCAATCAGCCCCAGCATTTT | CASSDRANQPQHF
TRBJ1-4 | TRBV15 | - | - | TGTGCCACCAGCAGTCTCGAGGGAATCGTGGCTAATGAAAAACTGTTTTTT | CATSSLEGIVANEKLFF
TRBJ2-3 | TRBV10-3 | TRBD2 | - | TGTGCCATCAGTCCCACTAGCGGGAACACAGATACGCAGTATTTT | CAISPTSGNTDTQYF
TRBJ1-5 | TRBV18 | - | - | TGTGCCAGCTCACCGGGGAATCAGCCCCAGCATTTT | CASSPGNQPQHF
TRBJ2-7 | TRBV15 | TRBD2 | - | TGTGCCACCATCAGAAGGACTAGCGGGAGTGTACCGGTAATATACGAGCAGTACTTC | CATIRRTSGSVPVIYEQYF
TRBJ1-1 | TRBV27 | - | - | TGTGCCAGCAGTTTGGGAGCCAACACTGAAGCTTTCTTT | CASSLGANTEAFF
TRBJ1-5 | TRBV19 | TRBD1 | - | TGTGCCAGTAGTATAGTGACAGGGGATCAGCCCCAGCATTTT | CASSIVTGDQPQHF
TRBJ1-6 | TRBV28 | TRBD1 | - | TGTGCCAGCGGTCTCTTAGACAGGGCCCTCCACTTT | CASGLLDRALHF
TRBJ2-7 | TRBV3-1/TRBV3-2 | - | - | TGTGCCAGCAGCCAAGTGTCTAGGGGAGCCTACGAGCAGTACTTC | CASSQVSRGAYEQYF
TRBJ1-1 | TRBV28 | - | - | TGTGCCAGCAGACTGGCAGGGGACATGAACACTGAAGCTTTCTTT | CASRLAGDMNTEAFF
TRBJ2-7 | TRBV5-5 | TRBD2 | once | TGTGCCAGCAGCTTGGGACACCCTATCCCTAGCGGGAGGGCACCACAGCAGTACTTC | CASSLGHPIPSGRAPQQYF
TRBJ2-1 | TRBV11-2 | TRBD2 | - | TGTGCCAGCAGCTCCCAAGCGGGAGTAGGGAATGAGCAGTTCTTC | CASSSQAGVGNEQFF
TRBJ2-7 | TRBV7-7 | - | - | TGTGCCAGCAGCCTTGGGCAAGGGGGGGGCTACGAGCAGTACTTC | CASSLGQGGGYEQYF
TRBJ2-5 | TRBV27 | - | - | TGTGCCAGCAGTTTTCAGGACGGAACTCAAGAGACCCAGTACTTC | CASSFQDGTQETQYF
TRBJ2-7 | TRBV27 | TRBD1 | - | TGTGCCAGCAGCCCTGGACAGGGAACCTACGAGCAGTACTTC | CASSPGQGTYEQYF
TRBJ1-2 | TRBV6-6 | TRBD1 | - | TGTGCCAGCAGTCCCCTGTTTTTATTTGCCGGGACAGGGAATAACTATGGCTACACCTTC | CASSPLFLFAGTGNNYGYTF
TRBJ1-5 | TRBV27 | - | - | TGTGCCAGCAGTTTCGGCGCCTTTCAGCCCCAGCATTTT | CASSFGAFQPQHF
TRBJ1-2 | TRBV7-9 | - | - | TGTGCCAGCAGCTTAGTTTGGGGGGCGTACTATGGCTACACCTTC | CASSLVWGAYYGYTF
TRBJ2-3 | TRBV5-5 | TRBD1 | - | TGTGCCAGCAGCTCGGGACAGTCCCGGATTGATACGCAGTATTTT | CASSSGQSRIDTQYF
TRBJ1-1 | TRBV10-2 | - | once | TGCGCCAGCAGTGAGCAACCAATTACCGGGACAAAGACAGCTTTCTTT | CASSEQPITGTKTAFF
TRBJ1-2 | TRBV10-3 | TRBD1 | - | TGTGCCATCAGTGGGGGGGACAGCTGGTATGGCTACACCTTC | CAISGGDSWYGYTF
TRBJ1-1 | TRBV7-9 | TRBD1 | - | TGTGCCAGCAGCCCCGCGTACAGGGGACGGAACACTGAAGCTTTCTTT | CASSPAYRGRNTEAFF
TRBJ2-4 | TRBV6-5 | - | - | TGTGCCAGCAGCGATTACTTGGACATTCAGTACTTC | CASSDYLDIQYF
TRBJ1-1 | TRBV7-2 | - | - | TGTGCCAGCAGCCTCCTCTATAGACCAAACACTGAAGCTTTCTTT | CASSLLYRPNTEAFF
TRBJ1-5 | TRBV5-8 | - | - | TGTGCCAGCAGCTTGTCTGGGGGAACAAATCAGCCCCAGCATTTT | CASSLSGGTNQPQHF
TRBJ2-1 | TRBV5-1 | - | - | TGCGCCAGCAGCTTGACCGGGACGACGATGTTCTTC | CASSLTGTTMFF
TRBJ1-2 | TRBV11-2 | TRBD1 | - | TGTGCCAGCAGCTTAGGGGACAGGGGGCTAGGCTACACCTTC | CASSLGDRGLGYTF
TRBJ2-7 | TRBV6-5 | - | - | TGTGCCAGCAGATCCTCCGGCCAGAACTACGAGCAGTACTTC | CASRSSGQNYEQYF
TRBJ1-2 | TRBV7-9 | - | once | TGTGCCAGCAGCCAGGGACAAGGCTATGGCTACACCTTC | CASSQGQGYGYTF
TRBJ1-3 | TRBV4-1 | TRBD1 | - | TGCGCCAGCAGCCAGGACAGGGCTACGGGAAACACCATATATTTT | CASSQDRATGNTIYF